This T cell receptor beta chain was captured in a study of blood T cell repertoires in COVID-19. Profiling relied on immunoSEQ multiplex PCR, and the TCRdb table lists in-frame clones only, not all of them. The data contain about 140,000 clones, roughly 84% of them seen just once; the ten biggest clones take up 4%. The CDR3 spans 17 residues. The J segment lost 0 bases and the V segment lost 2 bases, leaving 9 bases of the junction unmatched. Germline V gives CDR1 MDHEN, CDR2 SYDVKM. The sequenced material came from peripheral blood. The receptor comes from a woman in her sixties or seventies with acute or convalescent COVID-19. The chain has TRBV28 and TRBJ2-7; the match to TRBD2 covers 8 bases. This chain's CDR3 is CASSLRLGGGSSYEQYF. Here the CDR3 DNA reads TGTGCCAGCAGTTTAAGACTAGGCGGGGGGAGCTCCTACGAGCAGTACTTC.